This TCR beta chain was recovered during a study of T cells in Graves' hyperthyroidism and ophthalmopathy. Regions amplified from RNA transcripts were the TCR beta CDR3 regions. TCR CDR3 underwent first-round RT-PCR with the HTBI primer set. MiXCR, applied by TCRdb to the multiplex PCR reads, yields one record per CDR3 protein. The top ten hold approximately 18% of the sample, which has about 560,000 distinct CDR3 sequences, approximately 15% seen once. This CDR3 is built from 16 residues. The V gene end was trimmed by 3 bases and the J gene end by 4 bases; junction bases not matched to a gene: 11. The V gene's germline CDR1 is ENHRY and CDR2 SYGVKD.

The sequencing sample was made of blood. The chain combines TRBV10-3 with TRBJ2-7, with 8 bases lining up with TRBD1. The clonotype originates from a woman between 18 and 30 years old with Graves' hyperthyroidism. In DNA, the CDR3 is TGTGCCATCAGTGACCCCGGGACAGGAAACGTTTACGAGCAGTACTTC. It is translated as CAISDPGTGNVYEQYF.